The 20 T cell receptor beta chains presented below share a single source sample, sequenced in a study of blood T cell repertoires in COVID-19. The table came from immunoSEQ multiplex PCR; TCRdb's copy has only in-frame clones and leaves some out. The sample has 400,000 to 550,000 clones, nearly 90% seen once. The sequenced material came from PBMCs or T cells enriched from blood (not recorded which). Receptors originate from a young woman with acute COVID-19.

The chain is built from TRBV16 and TRBJ2-1; unclear D gene. Germline CDR1 KGHSY, CDR2 FQNENV. The CDR3 is 13 residues long. Trimming left V 4 bases short and J 8 bases short, with 12 bases between. The CDR3 DNA reads as TGTGCCAGCAGCCCGTCGGGTGGGTATGAGCAGTTCTTC. It specifies CASSPSGGYEQFF.

Written as DNA, the CDR3 is TGTGCCAGCAGCGCAGGGACTAACTTGAACACCGGGGAGCTGTTTTTT. This encodes CASSAGTNLNTGELFF. The V and J genes are TRBV9 and TRBJ2-2; 7 nucleotides agree with TRBD2. In germline, CDR1 is SGDLS, CDR2 YYNGEE. V lost 3 bases to trimming and J lost 1 base; unmatched junction nucleotides: 6. The CDR3 is 16 residues long. Together with reference TRBV9 and TRBJ2-2, the CDR3 gives the full variable domain: DSGVTQTPKHLITATGQRVTLRCSPRSGDLSVYWYQQSLDQGLQFLIQYYNGEERAKGNILERFSAQQFPDLHSELNLSSLELGDSALYFCASSAGTNLNTGELFFGEGSRLTVL.

The chain couples TRBV7-8 to TRBJ1-2, with a possible D match to TRBD1 (6 bases). V was trimmed by 1 base and J by 5 bases, leaving 11 bases between them. Germline V lookup: CDR1 SGHVS, CDR2 FQNEAQ. There are 14 residues in the CDR3. CDR3 DNA sequence: TGTGCCAGCAGCTTAGGGACAGATGGATATGGCTACACCTTC. Its protein product is CASSLGTDGYGYTF.

This sequence joins TRBV4-1 and TRBJ2-1; 10 nucleotides align to TRBD2. Per the germline V gene, CDR1 is MGHRA and CDR2 is YSYEKL. The junction had 9 bases not matched to a gene; V was cut back by 0 bases and J by 7 bases. The length of the CDR3 is 17 residues. The CDR3 nucleotides are TGCGCCAGCAGCCAAGACATGGTAGCGGGAGGTGGGAATGAGCAGTTCTTC. Its protein is CASSQDMVAGGGNEQFF.

The V gene is TRBV6-5, the J gene TRBJ1-1, with D unresolved. Germline V gene sequence: CDR1 MNHEY, CDR2 SVGAGI. The CDR3 loop spans 13 amino acids. Trimming took off 4 bases at V and 3 bases at J, with 9 bases between the two ends. CDR3 amino acids: CASSFSQDTEAFF. The CDR3 region has the DNA TGTGCCAGCAGTTTCTCTCAGGACACTGAAGCTTTCTTT.

This clone was detected once. The rearrangement joins TRBV4-3 to TRBJ2-2; maybe TRBD2 (5 bases). V was trimmed by 6 bases and J by 2 bases, leaving 10 bases between them. Germline values: CDR1 LGHNA, CDR2 YSLEER. This CDR3 spans 14 amino acids. The CDR3 DNA is TGCGCCAGCAGTTGGGGAGAAAACACCGGGGAGCTGTTTTTT. Its protein product is CASSWGENTGELFF.

The V and J genes are TRBV4-1 and TRBJ1-4; D is perhaps TRBD1 (6 bases). The CDR3 runs to 17 residues. Deletions cut 1 base from V and 0 bases from J, with 12 bases between. Germline V lookup: CDR1 MGHRA, CDR2 YSYEKL. The CDR3 DNA reads TGCGCCAGCAGCCAAGTTAGGGGGGGCGCAACTAATGAAAAACTGTTTTTT. Amino acid sequence: CASSQVRGGATNEKLFF.

In DNA form, the CDR3 reads TGTGCCAGCAGCCCAGGGGCTAATTCACCCCTCCACTTT. Its protein product is CASSPGANSPLHF. The V call is TRBV7-3, the J call TRBJ1-6; D possibly corresponds to TRBD1 (6 bases). In germline, CDR1 is SGHTA, CDR2 FQGTGA. The CDR3 covers 13 residues. V was shortened by 5 bases and J by 6 bases, with 8 bases between the two germline ends.

The V gene is TRBV24-1, the J gene TRBJ1-5; possible D gene TRBD1, 6 bases. In germline, CDR1 is KGHDR, CDR2 SFDVKD. The CDR3 contains 14 residues. The germline V and J ends were trimmed by 6 bases and 3 bases, with 11 bases remaining between them. Here the CDR3 DNA reads TGTGCCACCAGTATGACAGGATTCAATCAGCCCCAGCATTTT. It encodes CATSMTGFNQPQHF.

This clone was seen more than once but under ten times. V usage is TRBV6-5 and J usage is TRBJ1-6; D ambiguous. The V gene lost 3 bases and the J gene lost 7 bases, with 4 bases spanning the gap. CDR3 size: 12 residues. The germline gives CDR1 MNHEY, CDR2 SVGAGI. CDR3: CASSYSNSPLHF. The CDR3 DNA follows: TGTGCCAGCAGTTATTCGAATTCACCCCTCCACTTT.

The chain combines TRBV28 with TRBJ2-7, with 10 nucleotides matching TRBD1. The J segment lost 3 bases and the V segment lost 5 bases, leaving 7 bases of the junction unmatched. Germline CDR1 and CDR2: MDHEN and SYDVKM. This CDR3 has 15 amino acids. CDR3 sequence reads: CASSIPGTGVYEQYF. Written as DNA, the CDR3 is TGTGCCAGCAGTATCCCCGGGACAGGGGTCTACGAGCAGTACTTC.

The CDR3 DNA sequence: TGTGCCAGTTCTCAGGGGCTAGCTGGCTACACCTTC. Its protein product is CASSQGLAGYTF. The chain recombines TRBV19 with TRBJ1-2; D may be TRBD1 (6 bases). Between the trimmed V and J ends, which lost 8 bases and 7 bases, there was a span of 14 bases. CDR3 size: 12 residues. Germline V CDR1 and CDR2: LNHDA, SQIVND (reference sequence).

J is TRBJ2-3 and V is TRBV7-8; D gene ambiguous. With the DNA end fitting TRBJ1-5 better, the J assignment may be wrong. The CDR3 loop spans 14 amino acids. Germline CDR1 SGHVS, CDR2 FQNEAQ. CDR3 coding DNA: TGTGCCAGCAGCAGCGGAGGGAGCACAGATACGCAGCATTTT. The encoded protein is CASSSGGSTDTQHF.

The chain joins TRBV7-2 to TRBJ2-7; a weak D match, TRBD1 (5 bases). Trimming took off 5 bases at V and 12 bases at J, with 17 bases between the two ends. This CDR3 has 12 amino acids. The germline gives CDR1 SGHTA, CDR2 FQGNSA. The CDR3 protein is CASSLPDTNRYF. For the CDR3, the DNA is TGTGCCAGCAGCCTACCGGACACCAACCGGTACTTC.

This clone was seen only once. The rearrangement uses TRBV5-1 and TRBJ2-7; 9 nucleotides align to TRBD1. CDR3 length equals 13 residues. The V gene end was trimmed by 1 base and the J gene end by 6 bases; junction bases not matched to a gene: 2. Germline loops: CDR1 SGHRS, CDR2 YFSETQ. The CDR3 nucleotides are TGCGCCAGCAGCTTGACGACAGGGGGCGAGCAGTACTTC. This codes for CASSLTTGGEQYF.

In the case of this clone: At the DNA level, this CDR3 is encoded by other sequences in the same sample as well. The chain links TRBV19 to TRBJ2-5, with TRBD1 as a possible D gene (6 bases). Germline CDR1 and CDR2: LNHDA and SQIVND (reference sequence). The germline V and J ends were trimmed by 1 base and 1 base, with 10 bases remaining between them. The CDR3 totals 15 residues. The chain's CDR3 is CASSIGAGAQETQYF. DNA of the CDR3: TGTGCCAGTAGTATAGGGGCAGGGGCCCAAGAGACCCAGTACTTC. The entire variable domain, with the rest obtained from reference TRBV19 and TRBJ2-5, is as follows: DGGITQSPKYLFRKEGQNVTLSCEQNLNHDAMYWYRQDPGQGLRLIYYSQIVNDFQKGDIAEGYSVSREKKESFPLTVTSAQKNPTAFYLCASSIGAGAQETQYFGPGTRLLVL.

This clone was picked up a small number of times. The chain combines TRBV3-1 (or the pseudogene TRBV3-2) with TRBJ1-2; D perhaps matches TRBD1 (5 bases). Germline V gene lookup returns CDR1 LGHDT and CDR2 YNNKEL (reference sequence). This CDR3 contains 13 residues. V dropped 2 bases and J dropped 5 bases, with 9 bases sitting between them. The CDR3 protein is CASSQPGMYGYTF. The CDR3 DNA sequence: TGTGCCAGCAGCCAACCAGGGATGTATGGCTACACCTTC.

The chain combines TRBV9 with TRBJ2-3, with D perhaps matching TRBD2 (5 bases). Germline CDR1 reads SGDLS; CDR2 reads YYNGEE. The CDR3 has 12 residues. V lost 4 bases and J 6 bases, leaving 9 bases between the germline ends. The CDR3 region has the DNA TGTGCCAGCAGCCCGTGGGAGGATACGCAGTATTTT. It codes for CASSPWEDTQYF.

CDR3 amino acids: CAWSVESLSEQFF. In nucleotides, the CDR3 is TGTGCCTGGAGTGTAGAGTCTTTAAGTGAGCAGTTCTTC. The genes are TRBV30 and TRBJ2-1; D call uncertain. Per the germline V gene, CDR1 is GTSNPN and CDR2 is SVGIG (reference sequence). V was trimmed by 0 bases and J by 9 bases, leaving 12 bases between them. CDR3 length: 13 amino acids.

The rearrangement joins TRBV5-1 to TRBJ1-3, with TRBD1 matching over 8 bases. Germline values: CDR1 SGHRS, CDR2 YFSETQ. The CDR3 runs to 14 residues. With 4 bases clipped from V and 3 bases from J, the junction kept 3 bases outside the gene matches. CDR3 amino acids: CASSQGAFGNTIYF. CDR3 sequence (DNA): TGCGCCAGCAGCCAGGGGGCTTTTGGAAACACCATATATTTT.